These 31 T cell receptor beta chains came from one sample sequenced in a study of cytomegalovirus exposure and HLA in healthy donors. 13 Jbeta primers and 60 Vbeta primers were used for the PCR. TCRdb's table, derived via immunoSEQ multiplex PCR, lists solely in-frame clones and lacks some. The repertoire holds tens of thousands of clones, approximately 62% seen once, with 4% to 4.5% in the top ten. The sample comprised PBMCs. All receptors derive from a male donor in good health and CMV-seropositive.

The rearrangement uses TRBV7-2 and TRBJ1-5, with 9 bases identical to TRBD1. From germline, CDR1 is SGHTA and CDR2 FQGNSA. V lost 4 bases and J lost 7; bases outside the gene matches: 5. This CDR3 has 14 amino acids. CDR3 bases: TGTGCCAGCAGCTCCGGACAGGGGAGGCAGCCCCAGCATTTT. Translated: CASSSGQGRQPQHF.

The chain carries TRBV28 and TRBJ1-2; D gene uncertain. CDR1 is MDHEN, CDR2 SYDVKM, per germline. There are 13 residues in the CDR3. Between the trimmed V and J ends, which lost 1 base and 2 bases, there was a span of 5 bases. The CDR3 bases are TGTGCCAGCAGTTTATCCCAGAACTATGGCTACACCTTC. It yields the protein CASSLSQNYGYTF.

Here the CDR3 reads CASSSMTSGRAYEQYF. The CDR3, as DNA: TGTGCCAGCAGTTCGATGACTAGCGGGAGGGCCTACGAGCAGTACTTC. This sequence joins TRBV6-5 and TRBJ2-7, with 14 positions matching TRBD2. Germline CDR1 is MNHEY and CDR2 is SVGAGI. The CDR3 extends over 16 amino acids. V shed 4 bases, J shed 2 bases, and the junction held 4 bases outside the gene matches.

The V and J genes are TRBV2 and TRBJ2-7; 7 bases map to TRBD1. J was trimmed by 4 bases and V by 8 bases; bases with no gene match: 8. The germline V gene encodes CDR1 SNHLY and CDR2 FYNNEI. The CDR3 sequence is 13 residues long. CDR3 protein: CASVRTGHYEQYF. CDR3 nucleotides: TGTGCCAGCGTGAGGACAGGCCATTACGAGCAGTACTTC.

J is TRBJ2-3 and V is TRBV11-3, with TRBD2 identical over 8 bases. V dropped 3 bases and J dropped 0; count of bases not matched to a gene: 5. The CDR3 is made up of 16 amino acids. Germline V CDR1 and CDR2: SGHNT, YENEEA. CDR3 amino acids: CASSLGLDLSTDTQYF. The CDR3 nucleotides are TGTGCCAGCAGCTTGGGACTAGACCTTAGCACAGATACGCAGTATTTT.

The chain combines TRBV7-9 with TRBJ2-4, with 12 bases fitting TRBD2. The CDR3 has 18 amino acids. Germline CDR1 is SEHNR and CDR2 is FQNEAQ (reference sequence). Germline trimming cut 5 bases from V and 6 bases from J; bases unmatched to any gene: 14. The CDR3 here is CASSIQPLLAGGGNIQYF. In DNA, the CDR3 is TGTGCCAGCAGCATCCAACCTTTACTAGCGGGAGGAGGAAACATTCAGTACTTC.

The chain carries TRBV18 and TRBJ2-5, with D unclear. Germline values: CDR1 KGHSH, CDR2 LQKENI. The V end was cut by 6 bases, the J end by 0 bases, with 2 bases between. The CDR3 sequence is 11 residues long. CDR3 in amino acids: CASSDQETQYF. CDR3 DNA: TGTGCCAGCTCCGACCAAGAGACCCAGTACTTC.

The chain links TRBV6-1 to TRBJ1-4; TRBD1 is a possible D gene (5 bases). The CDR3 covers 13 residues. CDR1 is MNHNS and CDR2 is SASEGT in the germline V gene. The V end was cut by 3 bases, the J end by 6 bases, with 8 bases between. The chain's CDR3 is CASSDREDEKLFF. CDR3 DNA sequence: TGTGCCAGCAGTGACAGGGAGGATGAAAAACTGTTTTTT.

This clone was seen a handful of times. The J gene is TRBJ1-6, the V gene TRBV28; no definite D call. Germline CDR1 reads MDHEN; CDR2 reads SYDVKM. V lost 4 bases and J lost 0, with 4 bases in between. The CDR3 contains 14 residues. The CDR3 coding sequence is TGTGCCAGCAGTTCAGGCTCCTATAATTCACCCCTCCACTTT. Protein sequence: CASSSGSYNSPLHF.

The CDR3 sequence: CASSYGGSEAFF. The CDR3 region has the DNA TGTGCCAGCAGCTACGGGGGTTCTGAAGCTTTCTTT. The chain uses TRBV7-9 and TRBJ1-1; a weak D match, TRBD1 (5 bases). The V gene's germline CDR1 is SEHNR and CDR2 FQNEAQ (reference sequence). V lost 4 bases and J 6 bases, leaving 9 bases between the germline ends. CDR3 length: 12 amino acids.

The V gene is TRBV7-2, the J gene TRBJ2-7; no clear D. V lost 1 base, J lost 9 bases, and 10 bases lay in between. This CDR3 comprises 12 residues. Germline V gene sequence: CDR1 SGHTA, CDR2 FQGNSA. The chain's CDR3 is CASSLDANVQYF. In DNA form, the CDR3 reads TGTGCCAGCAGCTTAGACGCGAACGTGCAGTACTTC.

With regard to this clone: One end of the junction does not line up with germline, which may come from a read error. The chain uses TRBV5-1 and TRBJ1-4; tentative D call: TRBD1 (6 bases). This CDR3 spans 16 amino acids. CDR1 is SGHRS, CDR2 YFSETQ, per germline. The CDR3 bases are TGCGTCAGCAGCTTGAATGCCCGACAGGAGAATGAAAAACTGTTTTTT. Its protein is CVSSLNARQENEKLFF. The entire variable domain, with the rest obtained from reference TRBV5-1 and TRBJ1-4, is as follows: KAGVTQTPRYLIKTRGQQVTLSCSPISGHRSVSWYQQTPGQGLQFLFEYFSETQRNKGNFPGRFSGRQFSNSRSEMNVSTLELGDSALYLCVSSLNARQENEKLFFGSGTQLSVL.

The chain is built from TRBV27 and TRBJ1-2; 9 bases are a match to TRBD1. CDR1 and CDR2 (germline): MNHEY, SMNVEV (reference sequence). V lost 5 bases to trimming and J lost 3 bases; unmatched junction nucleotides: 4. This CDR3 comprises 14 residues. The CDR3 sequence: CASSPTGGDYGYTF. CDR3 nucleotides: TGTGCCAGCAGTCCAACAGGGGGCGACTATGGCTACACCTTC.

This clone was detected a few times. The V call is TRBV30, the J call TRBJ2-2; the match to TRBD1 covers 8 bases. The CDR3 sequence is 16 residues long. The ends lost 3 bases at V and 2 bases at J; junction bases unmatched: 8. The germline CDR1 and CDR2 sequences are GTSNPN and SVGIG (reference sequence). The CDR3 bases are TGTGCCTGGAGGGATGGGGACAGGATCAACACCGGGGAGCTGTTTTTT. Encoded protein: CAWRDGDRINTGELFF.

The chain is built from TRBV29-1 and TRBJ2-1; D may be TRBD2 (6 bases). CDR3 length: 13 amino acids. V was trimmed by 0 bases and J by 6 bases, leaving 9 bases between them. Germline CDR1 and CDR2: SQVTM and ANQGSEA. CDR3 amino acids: CSVEDSSANEQFF. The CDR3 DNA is TGCAGCGTTGAAGACTCTAGCGCCAATGAGCAGTTCTTC.

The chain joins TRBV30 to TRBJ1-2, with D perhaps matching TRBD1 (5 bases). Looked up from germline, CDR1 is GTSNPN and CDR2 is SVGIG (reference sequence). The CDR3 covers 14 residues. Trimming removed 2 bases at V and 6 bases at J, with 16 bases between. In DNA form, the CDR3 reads TGTGCCTGGAGTAGGATCGGGGGAGTAGATGGCTACACCTTC. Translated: CAWSRIGGVDGYTF. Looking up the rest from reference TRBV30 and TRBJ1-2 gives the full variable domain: SQTIHQWPATLVQPVGSPLSLECTVEGTSNPNLYWYRQAAGRGLQLLFYSVGIGQISSEVPQNLSASRPQDRQFILSSKKLLLSDSGFYLCAWSRIGGVDGYTFGSGTRLTVV.

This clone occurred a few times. CDR3 region: CASRSSGANVLTF. The DNA of the CDR3 is TGTGCCAGCAGGAGCTCTGGGGCCAACGTCCTGACTTTC. The rearrangement uses TRBV28 and TRBJ2-6, with D hard to call. This CDR3 is 13 amino acids long. Germline loops: CDR1 MDHEN, CDR2 SYDVKM. V was cut by 6 bases and J by 0 bases, with 3 bases left in between.

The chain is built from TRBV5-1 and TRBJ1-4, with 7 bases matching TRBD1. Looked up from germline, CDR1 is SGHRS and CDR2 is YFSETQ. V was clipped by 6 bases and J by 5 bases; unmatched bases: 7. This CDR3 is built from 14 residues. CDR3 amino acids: CASKRDSQNEKLFF. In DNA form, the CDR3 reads TGCGCCAGCAAACGGGACAGCCAGAATGAAAAACTGTTTTTT.

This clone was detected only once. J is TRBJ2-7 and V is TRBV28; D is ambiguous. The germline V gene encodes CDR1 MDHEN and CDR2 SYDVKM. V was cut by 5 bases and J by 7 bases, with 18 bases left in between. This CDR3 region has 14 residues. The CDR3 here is CASSPGPIIWEQYF. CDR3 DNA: TGTGCCAGCAGTCCCGGTCCCATCATTTGGGAGCAGTACTTC.

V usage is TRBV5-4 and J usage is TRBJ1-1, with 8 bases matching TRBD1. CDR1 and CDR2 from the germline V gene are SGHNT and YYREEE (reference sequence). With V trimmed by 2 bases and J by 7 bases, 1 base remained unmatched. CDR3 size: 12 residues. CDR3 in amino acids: CASSLDRGEAFF. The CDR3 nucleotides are TGTGCCAGCAGCTTAGACAGGGGTGAAGCTTTCTTT. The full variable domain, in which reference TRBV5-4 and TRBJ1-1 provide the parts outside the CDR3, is ETGVTQSPTHLIKTRGQQVTLRCSSQSGHNTVSWYQQALGQGPQFIFQYYREEENGRGNFPPRFSGLQFPNYSSELNVNALELDDSALYLCASSLDRGEAFFGQGTRLTVV.

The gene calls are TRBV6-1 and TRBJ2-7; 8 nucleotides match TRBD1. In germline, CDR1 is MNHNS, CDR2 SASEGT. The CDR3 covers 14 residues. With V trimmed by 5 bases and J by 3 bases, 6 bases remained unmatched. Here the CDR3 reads CASSPDRAFYEQYF. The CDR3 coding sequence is TGTGCCAGCAGTCCGGACAGGGCCTTCTACGAGCAGTACTTC.

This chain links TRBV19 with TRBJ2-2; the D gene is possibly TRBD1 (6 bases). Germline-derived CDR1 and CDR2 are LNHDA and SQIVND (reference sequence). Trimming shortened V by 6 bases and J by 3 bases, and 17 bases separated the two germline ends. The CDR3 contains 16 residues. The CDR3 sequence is CASRDRSRGYTGELFF. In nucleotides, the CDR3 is TGTGCCAGTAGAGACAGGTCCCGGGGTTACACCGGGGAGCTGTTTTTT.

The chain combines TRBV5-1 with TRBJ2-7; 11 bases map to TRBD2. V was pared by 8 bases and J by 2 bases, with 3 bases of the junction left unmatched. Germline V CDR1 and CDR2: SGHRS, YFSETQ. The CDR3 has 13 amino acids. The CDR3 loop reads CASQLAGAYEQYF. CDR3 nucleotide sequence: TGCGCCAGTCAACTAGCGGGGGCCTACGAGCAGTACTTC.

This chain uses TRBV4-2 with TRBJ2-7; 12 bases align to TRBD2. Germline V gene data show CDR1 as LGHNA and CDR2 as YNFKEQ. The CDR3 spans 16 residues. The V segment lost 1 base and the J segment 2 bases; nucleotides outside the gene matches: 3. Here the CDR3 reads CASSQGLAGEAYEQYF. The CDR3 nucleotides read TGTGCCAGCAGCCAAGGACTAGCGGGGGAGGCCTACGAGCAGTACTTC.

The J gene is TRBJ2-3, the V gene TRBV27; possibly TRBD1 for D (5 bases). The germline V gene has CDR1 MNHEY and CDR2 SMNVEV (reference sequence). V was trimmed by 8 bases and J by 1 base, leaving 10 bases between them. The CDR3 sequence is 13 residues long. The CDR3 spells CASQVGGTDTQYF. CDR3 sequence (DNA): TGTGCCAGCCAAGTAGGGGGCACAGATACGCAGTATTTT.

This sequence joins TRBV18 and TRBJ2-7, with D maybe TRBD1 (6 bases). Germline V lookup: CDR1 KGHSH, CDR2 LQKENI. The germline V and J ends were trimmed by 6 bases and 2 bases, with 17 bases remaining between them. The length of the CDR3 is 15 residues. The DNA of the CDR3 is TGTGCCAGCTCCCCTCTATGGGGGCAAACCTACGAGCAGTACTTC. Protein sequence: CASSPLWGQTYEQYF.

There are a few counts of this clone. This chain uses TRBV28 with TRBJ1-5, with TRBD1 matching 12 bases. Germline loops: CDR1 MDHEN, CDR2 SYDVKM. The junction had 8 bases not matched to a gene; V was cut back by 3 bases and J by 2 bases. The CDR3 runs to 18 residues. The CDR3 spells CASSLRLGTGGGNQPQHF. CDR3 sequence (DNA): TGTGCCAGCAGTTTGCGGCTAGGGACAGGGGGCGGCAATCAGCCCCAGCATTTT.

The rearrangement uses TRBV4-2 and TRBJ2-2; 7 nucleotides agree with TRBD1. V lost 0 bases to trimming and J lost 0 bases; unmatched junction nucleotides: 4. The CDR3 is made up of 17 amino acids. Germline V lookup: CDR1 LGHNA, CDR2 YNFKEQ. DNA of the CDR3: TGTGCCAGCAGCCAAGATCCCCAGGGGGCGAACACCGGGGAGCTGTTTTTT. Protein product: CASSQDPQGANTGELFF.

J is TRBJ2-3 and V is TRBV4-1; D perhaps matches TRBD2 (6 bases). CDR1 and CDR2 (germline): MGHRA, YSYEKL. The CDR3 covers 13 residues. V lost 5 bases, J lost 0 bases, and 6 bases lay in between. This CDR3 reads CASSGGSTDTQYF. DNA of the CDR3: TGCGCCAGCAGCGGGGGGAGCACAGATACGCAGTATTTT.

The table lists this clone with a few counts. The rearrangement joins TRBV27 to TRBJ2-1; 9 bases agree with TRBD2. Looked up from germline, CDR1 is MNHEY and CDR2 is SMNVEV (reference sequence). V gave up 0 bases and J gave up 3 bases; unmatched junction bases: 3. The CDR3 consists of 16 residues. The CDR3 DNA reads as TGTGCCAGCAGTTTATCAGGCGGGGGGGTCTACAATGAGCAGTTCTTC. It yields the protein CASSLSGGGVYNEQFF.

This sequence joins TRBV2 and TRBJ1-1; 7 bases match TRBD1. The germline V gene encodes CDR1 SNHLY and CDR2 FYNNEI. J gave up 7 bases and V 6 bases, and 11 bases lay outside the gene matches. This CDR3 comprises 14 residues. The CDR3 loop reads CASRGTGAPIEAFF. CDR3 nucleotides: TGTGCCAGCAGGGGCACAGGGGCGCCGATTGAAGCTTTCTTT. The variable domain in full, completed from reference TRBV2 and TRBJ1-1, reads EPEVTQTPSHQVTQMGQEVILRCVPISNHLYFYWYRQILGQKVEFLVSFYNNEISEKSEIFDDQFSVERPDGSNFTLKIRSTKLEDSAMYFCASRGTGAPIEAFFGQGTRLTVV.